The subject of this entry is one T cell receptor beta chain. This specimen comes from a study of cytomegalovirus exposure and HLA in healthy donors. PCR was performed using 60 Vbeta and 13 Jbeta primers. Sequenced by immunoSEQ multiplex PCR; TCRdb stores in-frame clones only, minus some. Among 90,000 to 100,000 clones listed, about 80% were seen once. Material for sequencing was PBMCs. The TCR was taken from a man aged 35-49 years in good health and CMV-seronegative.

The CDR3 bases are TGTGCCAGCAGCTTACCGTACAATGAGCAGTTCTTC. This translates into CASSLPYNEQFF. The chain uses TRBV11-2 and TRBJ2-1; D remains ambiguous. V shed 2 bases and J shed 4 bases, with 3 bases lying between them. CDR3 length: 12 residues. Germline V CDR1 and CDR2: SGHAT, FQNNGV.